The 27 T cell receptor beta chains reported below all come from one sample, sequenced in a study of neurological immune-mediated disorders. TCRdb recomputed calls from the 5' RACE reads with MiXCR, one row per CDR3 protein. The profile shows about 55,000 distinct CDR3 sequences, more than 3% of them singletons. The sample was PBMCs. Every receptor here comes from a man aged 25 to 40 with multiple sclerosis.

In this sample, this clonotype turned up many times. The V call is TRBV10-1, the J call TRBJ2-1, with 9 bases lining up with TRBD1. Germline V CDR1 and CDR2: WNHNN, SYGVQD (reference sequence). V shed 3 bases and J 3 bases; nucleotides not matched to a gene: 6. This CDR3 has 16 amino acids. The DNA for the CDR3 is TGCGCCAGCAGTGATCCCGGGACAGGGAACTACAATGAGCAGTTCTTC. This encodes CASSDPGTGNYNEQFF.

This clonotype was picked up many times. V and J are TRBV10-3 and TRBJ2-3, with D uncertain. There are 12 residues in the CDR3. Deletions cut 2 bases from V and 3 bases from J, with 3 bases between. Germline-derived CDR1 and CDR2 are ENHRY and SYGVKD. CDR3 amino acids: CAISELTDTQYF. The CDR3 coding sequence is TGTGCCATCAGTGAGCTTACAGATACGCAGTATTTT.

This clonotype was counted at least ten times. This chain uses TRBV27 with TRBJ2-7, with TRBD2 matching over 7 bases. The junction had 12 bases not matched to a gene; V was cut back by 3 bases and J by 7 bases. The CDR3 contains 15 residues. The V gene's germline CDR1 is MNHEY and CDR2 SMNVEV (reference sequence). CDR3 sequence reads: CASSFLPDAAGEQYF. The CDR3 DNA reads TGTGCCAGCAGTTTCCTACCGGACGCAGCGGGGGAGCAGTACTTC.

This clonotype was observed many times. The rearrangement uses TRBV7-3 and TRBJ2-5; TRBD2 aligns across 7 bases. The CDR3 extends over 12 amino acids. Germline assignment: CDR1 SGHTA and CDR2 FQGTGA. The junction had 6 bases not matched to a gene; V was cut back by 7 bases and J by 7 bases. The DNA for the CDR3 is TGTGCCAGCACCGGGGGGTTTGCGACCCAGTACTTC. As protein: CASTGGFATQYF.

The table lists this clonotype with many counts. CDR3 residues: CAIRQGNTEAFF. The CDR3 coding sequence is TGTGCCATCAGACAGGGGAACACTGAAGCTTTCTTT. The chain employs TRBV10-3 and TRBJ1-1, with D perhaps TRBD1 (6 bases). CDR3 length: 12 residues. Germline V gene sequence: CDR1 ENHRY, CDR2 SYGVKD. V was pared by 6 bases and J by 1 base, with 6 bases between.

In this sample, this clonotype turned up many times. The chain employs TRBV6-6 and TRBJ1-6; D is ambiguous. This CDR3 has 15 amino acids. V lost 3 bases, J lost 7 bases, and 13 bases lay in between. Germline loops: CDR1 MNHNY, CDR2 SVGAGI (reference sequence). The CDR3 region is CASSYGESLNSPLHF. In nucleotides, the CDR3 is TGTGCCAGCAGTTATGGGGAGAGCCTAAATTCACCCCTCCACTTT.

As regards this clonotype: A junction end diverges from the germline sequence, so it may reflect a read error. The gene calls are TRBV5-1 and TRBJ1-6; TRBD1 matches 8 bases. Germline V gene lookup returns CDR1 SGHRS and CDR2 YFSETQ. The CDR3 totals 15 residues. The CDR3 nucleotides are TGCGCCAGCAGCTTGGCACAGGGGGGTAATTCACCCCTCAACTTT. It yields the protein CASSLAQGGNSPLNF.

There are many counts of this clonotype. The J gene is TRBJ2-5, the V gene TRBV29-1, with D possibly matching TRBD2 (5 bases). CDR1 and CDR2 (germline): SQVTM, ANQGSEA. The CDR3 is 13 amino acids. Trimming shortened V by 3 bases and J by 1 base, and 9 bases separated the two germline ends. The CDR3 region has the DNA TGCAGCGTTGAGGCGGGTATCCAAGAGACCCAGTACTTC. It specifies CSVEAGIQETQYF.

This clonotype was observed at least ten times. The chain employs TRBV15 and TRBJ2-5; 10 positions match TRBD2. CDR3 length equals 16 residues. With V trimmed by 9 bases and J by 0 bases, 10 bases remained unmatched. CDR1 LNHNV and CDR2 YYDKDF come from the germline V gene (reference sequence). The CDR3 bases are TGTGCCACTACTCGCGCTAGCGGGGGACACCAAGAGACCCAGTACTTC. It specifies CATTRASGGHQETQYF.

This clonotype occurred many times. CDR3: CASNKLAGGVETQYF. The CDR3 nucleotides are TGTGCCAGCAACAAACTAGCGGGGGGCGTGGAGACCCAGTACTTC. The chain recombines TRBV6-1 with TRBJ2-5; TRBD2 matches at 12 bases. V lost 7 bases and J lost 5; bases outside the gene matches: 8. This CDR3 comprises 15 residues. In germline, CDR1 is MNHNS, CDR2 SASEGT.

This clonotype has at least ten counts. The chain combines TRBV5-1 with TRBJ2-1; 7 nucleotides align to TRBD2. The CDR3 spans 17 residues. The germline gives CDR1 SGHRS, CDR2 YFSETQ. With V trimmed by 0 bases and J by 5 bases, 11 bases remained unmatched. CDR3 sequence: CASSLVLAGDRDNEQFF. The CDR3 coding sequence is TGCGCCAGCAGCTTGGTTTTGGCGGGAGATCGGGACAATGAGCAGTTCTTC.

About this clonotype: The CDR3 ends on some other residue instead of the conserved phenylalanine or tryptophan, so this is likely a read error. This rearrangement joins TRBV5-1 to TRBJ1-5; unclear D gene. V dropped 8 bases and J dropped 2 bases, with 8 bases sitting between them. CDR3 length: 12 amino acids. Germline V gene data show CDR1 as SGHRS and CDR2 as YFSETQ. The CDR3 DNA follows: TGCGCCAGGATTATAGGCAATCAGCCCCAGCATTAT. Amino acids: CARIIGNQPQHY.

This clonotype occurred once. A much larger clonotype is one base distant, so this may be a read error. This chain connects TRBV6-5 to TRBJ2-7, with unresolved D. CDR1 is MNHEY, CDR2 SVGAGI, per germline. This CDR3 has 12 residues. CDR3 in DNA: TGTGACAGCAGTGAGACAAGATACGAGCAGTACTTC. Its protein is CDSSETRYEQYF.

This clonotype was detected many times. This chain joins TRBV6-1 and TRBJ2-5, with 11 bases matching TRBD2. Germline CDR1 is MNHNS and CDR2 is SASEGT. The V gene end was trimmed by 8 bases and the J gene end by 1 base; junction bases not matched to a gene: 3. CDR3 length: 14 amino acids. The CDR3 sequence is CASLAGGPQETQYF. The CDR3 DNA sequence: TGTGCCAGCTTAGCGGGAGGGCCCCAAGAGACCCAGTACTTC.

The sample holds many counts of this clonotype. CDR3 sequence: CASSQASRGGGTEAFF. CDR3 coding DNA: TGTGCCAGCAGCCAGGCCTCGCGGGGAGGGGGGACTGAAGCTTTCTTT. The J gene is TRBJ1-1, the V gene TRBV3-1; tentatively, D is TRBD1 (6 bases). CDR1 and CDR2 (germline): LGHDT, YNNKEL (reference sequence). This CDR3 comprises 16 residues. Trimming stripped 3 bases from V and 5 bases from J, with 19 bases between.

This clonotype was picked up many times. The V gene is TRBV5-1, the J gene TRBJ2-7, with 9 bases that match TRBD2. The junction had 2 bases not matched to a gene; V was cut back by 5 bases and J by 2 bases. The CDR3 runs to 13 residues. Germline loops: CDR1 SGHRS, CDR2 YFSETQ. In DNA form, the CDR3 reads TGCGCCAGCAGTTCTAGCGGGGCCTACGAGCAGTACTTC. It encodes CASSSSGAYEQYF. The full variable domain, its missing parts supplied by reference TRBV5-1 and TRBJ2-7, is KAGVTQTPRYLIKTRGQQVTLSCSPISGHRSVSWYQQTPGQGLQFLFEYFSETQRNKGNFPGRFSGRQFSNSRSEMNVSTLELGDSALYLCASSSSGAYEQYFGPGTRLTVT.

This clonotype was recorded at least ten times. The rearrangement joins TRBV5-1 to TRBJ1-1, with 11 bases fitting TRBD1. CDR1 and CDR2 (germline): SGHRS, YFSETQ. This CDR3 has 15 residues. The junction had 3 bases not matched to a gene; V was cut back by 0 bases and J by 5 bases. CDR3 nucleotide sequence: TGCGCCAGCAGCTTGGAAGGGACAGGGGGGACTGAAGCTTTCTTT. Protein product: CASSLEGTGGTEAFF. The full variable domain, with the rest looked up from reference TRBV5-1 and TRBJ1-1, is KAGVTQTPRYLIKTRGQQVTLSCSPISGHRSVSWYQQTPGQGLQFLFEYFSETQRNKGNFPGRFSGRQFSNSRSEMNVSTLELGDSALYLCASSLEGTGGTEAFFGQGTRLTVV.

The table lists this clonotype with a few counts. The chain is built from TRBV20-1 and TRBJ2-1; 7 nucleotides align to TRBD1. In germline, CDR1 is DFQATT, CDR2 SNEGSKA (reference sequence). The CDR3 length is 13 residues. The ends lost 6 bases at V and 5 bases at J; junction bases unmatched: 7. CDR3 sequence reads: CSAPLTGHNEQFF. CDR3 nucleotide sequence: TGCAGTGCCCCCCTGACAGGGCACAATGAGCAGTTCTTC.

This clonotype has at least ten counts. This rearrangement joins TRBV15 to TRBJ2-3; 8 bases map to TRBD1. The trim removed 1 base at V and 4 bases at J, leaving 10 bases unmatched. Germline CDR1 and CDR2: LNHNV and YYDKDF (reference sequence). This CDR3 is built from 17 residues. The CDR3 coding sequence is TGTGCCACCAGCAGAGGAGGACGGACAGGGTCGTCAGATACGCAGTATTTT. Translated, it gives CATSRGGRTGSSDTQYF. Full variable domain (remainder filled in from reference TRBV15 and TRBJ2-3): DAMVIQNPRYQVTQFGKPVTLSCSQTLNHNVMYWYQQKSSQAPKLLFHYYDKDFNNEADTPDNFQSRRPNTSFCFLDIRSPGLGDTAMYLCATSRGGRTGSSDTQYFGPGTRLTVL.

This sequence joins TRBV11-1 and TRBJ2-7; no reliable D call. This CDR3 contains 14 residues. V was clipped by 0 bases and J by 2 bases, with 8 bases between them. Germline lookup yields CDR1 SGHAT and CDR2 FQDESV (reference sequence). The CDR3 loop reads CASSLADGPYEQYF. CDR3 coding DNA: TGTGCCAGCAGCTTAGCCGATGGCCCCTACGAGCAGTACTTC.

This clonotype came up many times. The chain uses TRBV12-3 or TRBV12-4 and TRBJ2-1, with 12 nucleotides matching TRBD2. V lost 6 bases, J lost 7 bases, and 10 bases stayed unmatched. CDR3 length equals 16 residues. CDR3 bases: TGTGCCAGCAGACTAACTAGCGGGGGGACGAGTAATGAGCAGTTCTTC. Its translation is CASRLTSGGTSNEQFF.

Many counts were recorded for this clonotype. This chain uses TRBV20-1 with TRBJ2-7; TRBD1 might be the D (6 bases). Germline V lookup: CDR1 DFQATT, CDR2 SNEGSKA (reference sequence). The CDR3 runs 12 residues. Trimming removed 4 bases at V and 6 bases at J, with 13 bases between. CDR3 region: CSAKQGGGEQYF. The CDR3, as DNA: TGCAGTGCTAAACAGGGTGGTGGCGAGCAGTACTTC.

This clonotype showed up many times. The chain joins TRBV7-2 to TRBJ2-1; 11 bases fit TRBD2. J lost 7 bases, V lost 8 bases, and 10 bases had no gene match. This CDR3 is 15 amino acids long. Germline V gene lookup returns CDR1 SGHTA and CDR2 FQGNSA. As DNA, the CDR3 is TGTGCCAGCCTCCGGGTAGCGGGGGGGCTAAATGAGCAGTTCTTC. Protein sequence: CASLRVAGGLNEQFF.

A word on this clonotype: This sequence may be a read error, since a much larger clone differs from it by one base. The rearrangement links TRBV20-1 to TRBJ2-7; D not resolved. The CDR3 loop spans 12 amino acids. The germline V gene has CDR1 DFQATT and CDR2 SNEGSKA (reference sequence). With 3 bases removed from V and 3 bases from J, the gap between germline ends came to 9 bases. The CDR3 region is CSASGGFYEQYF. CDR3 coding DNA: TGCAGTGCTAGTGGTGGGTTCTACGAGCAGTACTTC.

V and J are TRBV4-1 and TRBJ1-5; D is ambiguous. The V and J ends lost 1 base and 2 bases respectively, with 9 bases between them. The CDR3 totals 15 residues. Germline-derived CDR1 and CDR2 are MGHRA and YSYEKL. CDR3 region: CASSQASHGNQPQHF. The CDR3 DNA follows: TGCGCCAGCAGCCAAGCATCTCACGGCAATCAGCCCCAGCATTTT.

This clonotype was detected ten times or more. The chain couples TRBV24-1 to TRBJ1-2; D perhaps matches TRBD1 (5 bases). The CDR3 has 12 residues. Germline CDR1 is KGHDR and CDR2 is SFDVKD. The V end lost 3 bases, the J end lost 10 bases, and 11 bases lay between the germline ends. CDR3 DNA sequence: TGTGCCACCAGTGATGCCCCGGGGCACTACACCTTC. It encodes CATSDAPGHYTF.

CDR3 nucleotide sequence: TGTGCCAGCAGTTTATTTGGCAGGGGGCCTACTCAGCCCCAGCATTTT. Encoded protein: CASSLFGRGPTQPQHF. V is TRBV12-3 or TRBV12-4 and J is TRBJ1-5; TRBD1 aligns across 8 bases. V was clipped by 2 bases and J by 6 bases; unmatched bases: 9. The CDR3 spans 16 residues.